A selection of T cell receptor beta chains follows, all from one sample in a study of blood T cell repertoires in COVID-19. This table comes from immunoSEQ multiplex PCR, and its TCRdb copy is limited to in-frame clones, with some not included. This table holds about 54,000 clones, roughly 90% found once. Sequencing was done on a sample of peripheral blood. The receptors come from a man between 60 and 75 years old with active COVID-19. The CDR3 runs from the conserved cysteine through the conserved F or W. A D gene is named only where the DNA matches it firmly. The size of a clone is reported for some rows only, either as once, few or many, or as a class for expanded clones.

CDR3 protein: CASSSRGRTYNSPLHF
CDR3 DNA: TGTGCCAGCAGTTCTAGGGGAAGGACCTATAATTCACCCCTCCACTTT
V gene: TRBV25-1
D gene: NA
clone size: NA
J gene: TRBJ1-6

CDR3 protein: CAWSPRQGNTEAFF
CDR3 DNA: TGTGCCTGGAGTCCCCGACAGGGGAACACTGAAGCTTTCTTT
V gene: TRBV30
D gene: TRBD1
clone size: NA
J gene: TRBJ1-1

CDR3 protein: CSVALVTGPSPRGYTF
CDR3 DNA: TGCAGCGTTGCTTTGGTGACAGGCCCTTCACCGCGTGGCTACACCTTC
V gene: TRBV29-1
D gene: NA
clone size: NA
J gene: TRBJ1-2

CDR3 protein: CASSPAAGRNQPQHF
CDR3 DNA: TGTGCCAGCTCACCCGCAGCGGGGCGCAATCAGCCCCAGCATTTT
V gene: TRBV18
D gene: NA
clone size: NA
J gene: TRBJ1-5

CDR3 protein: CASSRWVGLAGYTDTQYF
CDR3 DNA: TGTGCCAGCAGCCGCTGGGTTGGACTAGCGGGATACACAGATACGCAGTATTTT
V gene: TRBV5-8
D gene: TRBD2
clone size: NA
J gene: TRBJ2-3

CDR3 protein: CASSLTARGNTTDTQYF
CDR3 DNA: TGTGCCAGCAGCTTAACGGCTCGGGGGAATACCACAGATACGCAGTATTTT
V gene: TRBV7-3
D gene: NA
clone size: NA
J gene: TRBJ2-3

CDR3 protein: CASSLELNTEAFF
CDR3 DNA: TGTGCCAGCAGCTTAGAGTTAAACACTGAAGCTTTCTTT
V gene: TRBV7-3
D gene: NA
clone size: NA
J gene: TRBJ1-1

CDR3 protein: CASSFKDSSYNSPLHF
CDR3 DNA: TGTGCCAGCAGCTTTAAGGACAGCTCCTATAATTCACCCCTCCACTTT
V gene: TRBV9
D gene: NA
clone size: NA
J gene: TRBJ1-6

CDR3 protein: CASRSGEETQYF
CDR3 DNA: TGCGCCAGCAGGTCGGGGGAAGAGACCCAGTACTTC
V gene: TRBV5-1
D gene: NA
clone size: NA
J gene: TRBJ2-5

CDR3 protein: CAISESRVTEQFF
CDR3 DNA: TGTGCCATCAGTGAGTCGAGGGTTACTGAGCAGTTCTTC
V gene: TRBV10-3
D gene: NA
clone size: once
J gene: TRBJ2-1

CDR3 protein: CASSPRVAGALDF
CDR3 DNA: TGTGCCAGCTCACCACGGGTAGCGGGGGCCCTGGACTTC
V gene: TRBV18
D gene: TRBD2
clone size: NA
J gene: TRBJ2-5

CDR3 protein: CASSRQGVYEQYF
CDR3 DNA: TGTGCCAGCAGCCGACAGGGGGTCTACGAGCAGTACTTC
V gene: TRBV11-2
D gene: TRBD1
clone size: NA
J gene: TRBJ2-7

CDR3 protein: CSVEARWTVRTF
CDR3 DNA: TGCAGCGTTGAAGCCCGGTGGACAGTACGCACCTTC
V gene: TRBV29-1
D gene: NA
clone size: NA
J gene: TRBJ1-2

CDR3 protein: CASSADGGGELFF
CDR3 DNA: TGTGCCAGCAGTGCGGACGGGGGCGGGGAGCTGTTTTTT
V gene: TRBV6-4
D gene: NA
clone size: NA
J gene: TRBJ2-2

CDR3 protein: CASSVRDTPTEAFF
CDR3 DNA: TGTGCCAGTAGTGTCCGGGACACCCCCACTGAAGCTTTCTTT
V gene: TRBV19
D gene: NA
clone size: NA
J gene: TRBJ1-1

CDR3 protein: CASSGGRPDEQFF
CDR3 DNA: TGCGCCAGCAGCGGGGGCCGGCCGGATGAGCAGTTCTTC
V gene: TRBV5-1
D gene: NA
clone size: NA
J gene: TRBJ2-1

CDR3 protein: CASSQLAAENGELFF
CDR3 DNA: TGTGCCAGCTCACAACTAGCGGCGGAAAACGGGGAGCTGTTTTTT
V gene: TRBV18
D gene: TRBD2
clone size: NA
J gene: TRBJ2-2

CDR3 protein: CASSLSGDFSYEQYF
CDR3 DNA: TGCGCCAGCAGCTTGTCGGGGGACTTCTCCTACGAGCAGTACTTC
V gene: TRBV5-1
D gene: NA
clone size: NA
J gene: TRBJ2-7

CDR3 protein: CASIRTGGYEAFF
CDR3 DNA: TGTGCCAGTATACGGACAGGGGGTTATGAAGCTTTCTTT
V gene: TRBV19
D gene: TRBD1
clone size: NA
J gene: TRBJ1-1

CDR3 protein: CASSFGQGGQPQHF
CDR3 DNA: TGTGCCAGCAGTTTCGGACAGGGCGGTCAGCCCCAGCATTTT
V gene: TRBV6-5
D gene: TRBD1
clone size: NA
J gene: TRBJ1-5

CDR3 protein: CASSSPRGGQGSYEQYF
CDR3 DNA: TGTGCCAGCAGCTCCCCTAGGGGGGGACAGGGATCCTACGAGCAGTACTTC
V gene: TRBV11-2
D gene: TRBD1
clone size: NA
J gene: TRBJ2-7

CDR3 protein: CASSLAEGQGNYGYTF
CDR3 DNA: TGCGCCAGCAGCTTGGCCGAGGGACAGGGAAACTATGGCTACACCTTC
V gene: TRBV5-1
D gene: TRBD1
clone size: NA
J gene: TRBJ1-2

CDR3 protein: CASSTGLTNEKLFF
CDR3 DNA: TGTGCCAGTAGTACAGGGCTAACTAATGAAAAACTGTTTTTT
V gene: TRBV19
D gene: NA
clone size: NA
J gene: TRBJ1-4

CDR3 protein: CASSLTGLTNEKLFF
CDR3 DNA: TGCGCCAGCAGCTTGACCGGACTGACCAATGAAAAACTGTTTTTT
V gene: TRBV5-1
D gene: NA
clone size: NA
J gene: TRBJ1-4

CDR3 protein: CASSLVALAGNNEQFF
CDR3 DNA: TGCGCCAGCAGCTTGGTTGCGCTAGCGGGGAACAATGAGCAGTTCTTC
V gene: TRBV5-1
D gene: TRBD2
clone size: NA
J gene: TRBJ2-1

CDR3 protein: CASSFLPAGGRTDTQYF
CDR3 DNA: TGTGCCAGCAGCTTCTTGCCAGCGGGAGGACGCACAGATACGCAGTATTTT
V gene: TRBV7-3
D gene: TRBD2
clone size: few
J gene: TRBJ2-3

CDR3 protein: CASSESSGSSNEQFF
CDR3 DNA: TGTGCCAGCAGTGAAAGTAGCGGGAGTTCCAATGAGCAGTTCTTC
V gene: TRBV6-4
D gene: TRBD2
clone size: NA
J gene: TRBJ2-1

CDR3 protein: CAWRPRTGPNQPQHF
CDR3 DNA: TGTGCCTGGAGACCCCGGACAGGGCCTAATCAGCCCCAGCATTTT
V gene: TRBV30
D gene: TRBD1
clone size: NA
J gene: TRBJ1-5

CDR3 protein: CAWSPGLAGGSYNEQFF
CDR3 DNA: TGTGCCTGGAGTCCGGGACTAGCGGGAGGGTCCTACAATGAGCAGTTCTTC
V gene: TRBV30
D gene: TRBD2
clone size: NA
J gene: TRBJ2-1

CDR3 protein: CASSRTAATGTGELFF
CDR3 DNA: TGTGCCAGCAGTCGGACAGCCGCCACGGGCACCGGGGAGCTGTTTTTT
V gene: TRBV28
D gene: NA
clone size: NA
J gene: TRBJ2-2

CDR3 protein: CASSPPGRGGSTDTQYF
CDR3 DNA: TGTGCCAGCAGTCCCCCCGGCAGGGGAGGGAGCACAGATACGCAGTATTTT
V gene: TRBV28
D gene: NA
clone size: NA
J gene: TRBJ2-3

CDR3 protein: CASSGLAGADTQYF
CDR3 DNA: TGTGCCAGCAGCGGACTAGCGGGAGCGGATACGCAGTATTTT
V gene: TRBV7-9
D gene: TRBD2
clone size: NA
J gene: TRBJ2-3

CDR3 protein: CASSATSGSVMGETQYF
CDR3 DNA: TGTGCCAGTAGTGCGACTAGCGGGAGCGTAATGGGGGAGACCCAGTACTTC
V gene: TRBV19
D gene: TRBD2
clone size: NA
J gene: TRBJ2-5

CDR3 protein: CASSPGEWYEQYF
CDR3 DNA: TGTGCCAGCTCACCAGGGGAGTGGTACGAGCAGTACTTC
V gene: TRBV18
D gene: NA
clone size: once
J gene: TRBJ2-7

CDR3 protein: CASSPGTSGRAYEQFF
CDR3 DNA: TGTGCCAGCAGTCCGGGGACTAGCGGGAGGGCGTATGAGCAGTTCTTC
V gene: TRBV27
D gene: TRBD2
clone size: NA
J gene: TRBJ2-1

CDR3 protein: CASSPLLSETQYF
CDR3 DNA: TGCGCCAGCAGCCCACTCTTATCGGAGACCCAGTACTTC
V gene: TRBV5-1
D gene: NA
clone size: few
J gene: TRBJ2-5

CDR3 protein: CASSLSVDRGVGYTF
CDR3 DNA: TGTGCCAGCAGTTTATCGGTGGACAGGGGCGTCGGCTACACCTTC
V gene: TRBV27
D gene: TRBD1
clone size: NA
J gene: TRBJ1-2

CDR3 protein: CATKGPPGLPNTIYF
CDR3 DNA: TGTGCCACCAAAGGACCGCCTGGACTCCCAAACACCATATATTTT
V gene: TRBV19
D gene: NA
clone size: NA
J gene: TRBJ1-3

CDR3 protein: CASTGSYNSPLHF
CDR3 DNA: TGTGCCAGCACAGGATCCTATAATTCACCCCTCCACTTT
V gene: TRBV27
D gene: NA
clone size: few
J gene: TRBJ1-6

CDR3 protein: CASSLGLAGQETQYF
CDR3 DNA: TGTGCCAGCAGCCTGGGACTAGCGGGGCAAGAGACCCAGTACTTC
V gene: TRBV5-6
D gene: TRBD2
clone size: NA
J gene: TRBJ2-5

CDR3 protein: CASSLVQREDIETQYF
CDR3 DNA: TGTGCCAGCAGCTTAGTTCAGCGGGAGGATATAGAGACCCAGTACTTC
V gene: TRBV11-2
D gene: TRBD2
clone size: NA
J gene: TRBJ2-5

CDR3 protein: CASSTGDYGYTF
CDR3 DNA: TGTGCCAGCAGTACGGGGGATTATGGCTACACCTTC
V gene: TRBV27
D gene: NA
clone size: NA
J gene: TRBJ1-2

CDR3 protein: CASSTTPGQEYSGANVLTF
CDR3 DNA: TGTGCCAGCAGCACAACACCGGGACAGGAATACTCTGGGGCCAACGTCCTGACTTTC
V gene: TRBV9
D gene: TRBD1
clone size: once
J gene: TRBJ2-6

CDR3 protein: CAWSPVYEQYF
CDR3 DNA: TGTGCCTGGAGTCCGGTCTACGAGCAGTACTTC
V gene: TRBV30
D gene: NA
clone size: few
J gene: TRBJ2-7

CDR3 protein: CASSLGASTDTQYF
CDR3 DNA: TGTGCCAGCAGCTTAGGGGCGTCCACAGATACGCAGTATTTT
V gene: TRBV11-3
D gene: NA
clone size: NA
J gene: TRBJ2-3

CDR3 protein: CAISERLAGEKSTDTQYF
CDR3 DNA: TGTGCCATCAGTGAGCGTCTAGCGGGAGAAAAAAGCACAGATACGCAGTATTTT
V gene: TRBV10-3
D gene: TRBD2
clone size: NA
J gene: TRBJ2-3

CDR3 protein: CASSLAGGRGNSPLHF
CDR3 DNA: TGTGCCAGCAGTTTAGCAGGGGGGCGAGGAAATTCACCCCTCCACTTT
V gene: TRBV27
D gene: TRBD1
clone size: NA
J gene: TRBJ1-6

CDR3 protein: CASSLIGGTSGRYNEQFF
CDR3 DNA: TGCGCCAGCAGCTTGATAGGGGGAACAAGCGGGAGATACAATGAGCAGTTCTTC
V gene: TRBV5-1
D gene: TRBD2
clone size: NA
J gene: TRBJ2-1

CDR3 protein: CASSPRQDTEAFF
CDR3 DNA: TGTGCCAGCTCACCCCGACAGGACACTGAAGCTTTCTTT
V gene: TRBV18
D gene: NA
clone size: NA
J gene: TRBJ1-1

CDR3 protein: CASSYERASTDTQYF
CDR3 DNA: TGTGCCAGCAGTTACGAGCGAGCTAGCACAGATACGCAGTATTTT
V gene: TRBV6-5
D gene: NA
clone size: NA
J gene: TRBJ2-3

CDR3 protein: CASRRQDYEQYF
CDR3 DNA: TGCGCCAGCAGAAGACAGGACTACGAGCAGTACTTC
V gene: TRBV10-2
D gene: NA
clone size: NA
J gene: TRBJ2-7

CDR3 protein: CASSLFRDTMEDTGELFF
CDR3 DNA: TGCGCCAGCAGCTTATTCCGGGACACCATGGAAGACACCGGGGAGCTGTTTTTT
V gene: TRBV5-1
D gene: NA
clone size: NA
J gene: TRBJ2-2

CDR3 protein: CASIAGTSGSGEQFF
CDR3 DNA: TGTGCCAGTATAGCCGGGACTAGCGGGAGTGGTGAGCAGTTCTTC
V gene: TRBV19
D gene: TRBD2
clone size: NA
J gene: TRBJ2-1

CDR3 protein: CASSPSGGTNEQFF
CDR3 DNA: TGTGCCAGCTCACCATCCGGGGGTACCAATGAGCAGTTCTTC
V gene: TRBV18
D gene: NA
clone size: NA
J gene: TRBJ2-1

CDR3 protein: CASSFTGNDQPQHF
CDR3 DNA: TGCGCCAGCAGCTTCACAGGGAACGATCAGCCCCAGCATTTT
V gene: TRBV5-1
D gene: NA
clone size: NA
J gene: TRBJ1-5

CDR3 protein: CASSQDRAGGSSYEQYF
CDR3 DNA: TGCGCCAGCAGCCAAGATAGGGCGGGAGGGAGCTCCTACGAGCAGTACTTC
V gene: TRBV4-1
D gene: TRBD2
clone size: NA
J gene: TRBJ2-7

CDR3 protein: CASSPGLAGVAGELFF
CDR3 DNA: TGTGCCAGTAGTCCGGGACTAGCGGGAGTGGCCGGGGAGCTGTTTTTT
V gene: TRBV19
D gene: TRBD2
clone size: NA
J gene: TRBJ2-2

CDR3 protein: CASSLGPSNQPQHF
CDR3 DNA: TGTGCCAGCAGCTTGGGGCCTAGCAATCAGCCCCAGCATTTT
V gene: TRBV5-6
D gene: NA
clone size: NA
J gene: TRBJ1-5

CDR3 protein: CASGSGGLAADEQYF
CDR3 DNA: TGTGCTAGTGGTTCCGGTGGATTAGCGGCGGACGAGCAGTACTTC
V gene: TRBV12-5
D gene: NA
clone size: NA
J gene: TRBJ2-7

CDR3 protein: CASSIDRGQPQHF
CDR3 DNA: TGTGCCAGCAGCATCGACAGGGGCCAGCCCCAGCATTTT
V gene: TRBV11-2
D gene: TRBD1
clone size: few
J gene: TRBJ1-5